The rows below give T cell receptor beta chains drawn from one sample of a study of cytomegalovirus exposure and HLA in healthy donors. Produced via immunoSEQ multiplex PCR; TCRdb's table is partial and in-frame only. The table shows roughly 100,000 clones, with about 75% occurring only once. Sequencing input: PBMCs. The receptor source for this set is a man aged 50 or older in good health and CMV-seronegative. CDR3s leave out the opening cysteine and the closing phenylalanine or tryptophan. The D gene is left open where the match is weak.

length	J	D	V	CDR3
14	TRBJ1-3	.	TRBV19	ASKDLAGRSGNTIY
13	TRBJ1-1	.	TRBV19	ASSIGQVRNTEAF
11	TRBJ2-1	.	TRBV9	ASSSTGYGEQF
14	TRBJ2-3	TRBD1	TRBV10-3	AISERATGGRDTQY
11	TRBJ2-5	.	TRBV5-1	ASSDVEGETQY
17	TRBJ2-1	TRBD2	TRBV7-3	ASTSPGTSGGTSYNEQF
15	TRBJ2-1	.	TRBV18	ASSPTSFNPGGNEQF
11	TRBJ2-1	.	TRBV11-3	ASSLAVRGEQF
13	TRBJ2-7	.	TRBV5-6	ASSLSLQGRYEQY
13	TRBJ2-5	.	TRBV7-3	ASSLRGGQQETQY
11	TRBJ1-2	.	TRBV7-2	ASSPTTNYGYT
13	TRBJ1-6	TRBD1	TRBV6-1	ASSEVVGGYSPLH
10	TRBJ2-1	TRBD2	TRBV2	ASTGRGIEQF
10	TRBJ2-3	.	TRBV29-1	SAEGGTDTQY
12	.	TRBD2	TRBV7-2	ASSDGGAAYEQY
13	TRBJ2-2	TRBD1	TRBV6-5	ASRGGFQFPGELF
12	TRBJ1-1	.	TRBV7-2	ASSPTTANTEAF
11	TRBJ1-5	.	TRBV7-2	ASSPVINQPQH
11	TRBJ2-1	.	TRBV27	ASSLDRNNEQF
13	TRBJ2-1	TRBD1	TRBV10-2	ASSDGRGRRNEQF
13	TRBJ2-1	TRBD1	TRBV7-2	ASSLKTGGYNEQF
11	TRBJ1-6	.	TRBV27	ASSALPDSPLH
14	TRBJ2-3	TRBD2	TRBV5-4	ASSLGAGGSTDTQY
15	TRBJ2-7	.	TRBV4-1	ASSPDLGDSFTYEQY
13	TRBJ2-5	TRBD2	TRBV7-9	ASSLTAGGQETQY
12	TRBJ1-2	.	TRBV9	ASSVVPGNYGYT
14	TRBJ2-3	TRBD2	TRBV7-2	ASSPSGTRGTDTQY
14	TRBJ1-4	TRBD1	TRBV15	ATSPRQGATNEKLF
13	.	TRBD1	TRBV5-1	ASSSSGGPSYEQY
12	TRBJ1-2	.	TRBV11-2	ASSLNEVNYGYT
12	TRBJ2-1	TRBD2	TRBV5-6	ASSPGLRYNEQF
13	TRBJ2-2	.	TRBV5-6	ASSDTRGTTGELF
9	TRBJ2-3	TRBD2	TRBV20-1	SVTSGHTQY
12	TRBJ1-1	TRBD1	TRBV4-2	ASTPGDSHTEAF
10	TRBJ2-2	TRBD2	TRBV2	ASRGDGGELF
13	TRBJ2-7	.	TRBV29-1	SVEDPLQGSYEQY
9	.	TRBD2	TRBV29-1	SAGTIYEQY
14	TRBJ2-3	TRBD2	TRBV6-5	ASSYGTSVSTDTQY
11	TRBJ2-7	.	TRBV28	ASSLPGKAEQY
12	TRBJ1-2	.	TRBV19	ASSEAGPIGGYT
13	TRBJ1-5	.	TRBV6-5	ASSKGTHSNQPQH
12	TRBJ1-5	.	TRBV6-1	ASSSVNRVSPQH
11	TRBJ1-1	TRBD1	TRBV4-2	AGSQRDRAEAF
18	TRBJ2-7	TRBD2	TRBV5-1	ASTPSKAGGPGASSYEQY
10	TRBJ2-5	.	TRBV29-1	SVPGGLETQY
13	TRBJ2-5	TRBD2	TRBV6-1	ASSALLAGKETQY
14	TRBJ2-2	TRBD2	TRBV7-9	ASSSVSGRAAGELF
14	TRBJ2-7	.	TRBV11-2	ASSSDLGAENYEQY
11	TRBJ1-1	TRBD1	TRBV2	ASNVDRETEAF
12	TRBJ1-4	TRBD1	TRBV5-1	ASRRDRGSGKLF
9	TRBJ2-3	.	TRBV20-1	SARVPDTQY
13	TRBJ2-2	.	TRBV4-1	ASSQVQGSTGELF
10	TRBJ2-7	TRBD2	TRBV30	AWNGGSLEQY
11	TRBJ2-7	TRBD2	TRBV10-3	AISEAGGLEQY
15	TRBJ2-1	.	TRBV5-1	ASSASFSTSSYNEQF
13	TRBJ1-4	.	TRBV11-2	ASSPTGGMFEKLF
13	TRBJ1-5	.	TRBV28	ASSTAQGLDQPQH
14	TRBJ1-2	TRBD1	TRBV14	ASSHVQGTPNYGYT
14	TRBJ2-6	TRBD1	TRBV29-1	SAGGQGSSGANVLT
11	TRBJ2-3	.	TRBV27	ASSPRSGERQY